This is a list of T cell receptor beta chains from one sample in a study of breast tumors, draining lymph nodes, adjacent tissues. Each CDR3 protein gets one entry after TCRdb re-called the multiplex PCR reads with MiXCR. The sample has roughly 130,000 distinct CDR3 sequences, less than 20% seen once. Sequencing was done on a sample of axillary lymph node tissue. These receptors came from a female donor with breast cancer. Some clones in this sample may be carry-over from other donors' samples. The CDR3 runs from the conserved cysteine through the conserved F or W. Fields, in order: V gene, J gene, clone size, D gene, CDR3 protein, CDR3 DNA. The D gene is left open where the match is weak. A row's size may be missing; if present it is once, few, many or a size class.

v_call: TRBV5-5; j_call: TRBJ2-5; clone_size: many; d_call: TRBD1; cdr3_aa: CASSLRPGTGTSETQYF; cdr3_nt: TGTGCCAGCAGCTTGAGGCCCGGGACAGGGACGTCCGAGACCCAGTACTTC
v_call: TRBV20-1; j_call: TRBJ2-7; clone_size: many; d_call: .; cdr3_aa: CSARDFGGRGAAYEQYF; cdr3_nt: TGCAGTGCTAGAGATTTTGGGGGCCGGGGGGCGGCCTACGAGCAGTACTTC
v_call: TRBV20-1; j_call: TRBJ2-3; clone_size: many; d_call: .; cdr3_aa: CSAPRGVGTDTQYF; cdr3_nt: TGCAGTGCTCCAAGGGGTGTCGGCACAGATACGCAGTATTTT
v_call: TRBV4-2; j_call: TRBJ2-1; clone_size: many; d_call: TRBD2; cdr3_aa: CASSQEFGGGADEQFF; cdr3_nt: TGTGCCAGCAGCCAAGAGTTCGGCGGGGGGGCGGATGAGCAGTTCTTC
v_call: TRBV28; j_call: TRBJ1-2; clone_size: few; d_call: .; cdr3_aa: CASSLPGDGYTF; cdr3_nt: TGTGCCAGCAGTTTACCAGGGGACGGCTACACCTTC
v_call: TRBV11-3; j_call: TRBJ1-5; clone_size: many; d_call: .; cdr3_aa: CASSLIPTGKTGYSNQPQHF; cdr3_nt: TGTGCCAGCAGCTTAATTCCAACAGGGAAGACAGGCTATAGCAATCAGCCCCAGCATTTT
v_call: TRBV4-1; j_call: TRBJ2-1; clone_size: many; d_call: TRBD2; cdr3_aa: CASSHSIAGSSYNEQFF; cdr3_nt: TGCGCCAGCAGCCACTCAATAGCGGGGAGCTCCTACAATGAGCAGTTCTTC
v_call: TRBV6-1; j_call: TRBJ2-3; clone_size: many; d_call: .; cdr3_aa: CASGRGEDTQYF; cdr3_nt: TGTGCCAGCGGCCGAGGAGAAGATACGCAGTATTTT
v_call: TRBV28; j_call: TRBJ2-7; clone_size: .; d_call: TRBD1; cdr3_aa: CASSTTGTGAYYEQYF; cdr3_nt: TGTGCCAGCAGTACCACAGGGACAGGGGCGTACTACGAGCAGTACTTC
v_call: TRBV20-1; j_call: TRBJ2-1; clone_size: many; d_call: .; cdr3_aa: CSAIDVSSEQFF; cdr3_nt: TGCAGTGCAATAGACGTCTCAAGTGAGCAGTTCTTC
v_call: TRBV10-2; j_call: TRBJ2-3; clone_size: many; d_call: .; cdr3_aa: CASYDSYLSTDTQYF; cdr3_nt: TGCGCCAGCTATGACTCATACCTGAGCACAGATACGCAGTATTTT
v_call: TRBV10-3; j_call: TRBJ2-5; clone_size: many; d_call: .; cdr3_aa: CAISGKGGGGETQYF; cdr3_nt: TGTGCCATCAGTGGAAAGGGAGGGGGCGGAGAGACCCAGTACTTC
v_call: TRBV29-1; j_call: TRBJ2-2; clone_size: many; d_call: .; cdr3_aa: CSVGYFYTTGELFF; cdr3_nt: TGCAGCGTTGGGTACTTCTATACCACCGGGGAGCTGTTTTTT
v_call: TRBV3-1; j_call: TRBJ2-7; clone_size: few; d_call: .; cdr3_aa: CASSPPGAMYEQYF; cdr3_nt: TGTGCCAGCAGCCCCCCGGGGGCGATGTACGAGCAGTACTTC
v_call: TRBV18; j_call: TRBJ2-3; clone_size: .; d_call: .; cdr3_aa: CASSPGGSSPDTQYF; cdr3_nt: TGTGCCAGCTCACCGGGGGGTTCTAGCCCAGATACGCAGTATTTT
v_call: TRBV4-1; j_call: TRBJ1-2; clone_size: many; d_call: .; cdr3_aa: CASSQEERVNYGYTF; cdr3_nt: TGCGCCAGCAGCCAAGAGGAGAGGGTTAACTATGGCTACACCTTC
v_call: TRBV3-1; j_call: TRBJ2-7; clone_size: many; d_call: .; cdr3_aa: CASSRRGAGEQYF; cdr3_nt: TGTGCCAGCAGCAGAAGGGGGGCGGGCGAGCAGTACTTC